The clone carrying this T cell receptor (beta chain) was detected only a few times. What it binds is unknown. CD4+ naive, central memory, regulatory and stem cell-like memory subsets were isolated by sorting on CD45RO/CCR7/CD25/CD127/CD95/CD27. The sample is drawn from a study of beta chain features in type 1 diabetes. Findings of the study overall: A possible short-template PCR bias applies equally to patients and controls. Patients with Type 1 diabetes showed moderately but significantly shorter TCRB CDR3s in all four CD4+ subsets. TCRB repertoires of naive, central memory and Treg cells appeared more similar among patients than among healthy donors.

The whole isolated RNA underwent reverse transcription, so sequencing captured expressed TCRB transcripts. Assay used: immunoSEQ multiplex PCR; TCRdb lists only in-frame clones, some missing. The data show 430,000 or so clones, with approximately 10% seen just once and 0.045% to 0.06% held by the top ten. Sequencing was done on a sample of naive CD4+ T cells from blood. The sequence derives from a woman younger than 35 in good health.

CDR3 sequence: CASTEGAARTEAFF. In DNA form, the CDR3 reads TGTGCCAGCACCGAGGGGGCCGCGAGAACTGAAGCTTTCTTT. The chain recombines TRBV9 with TRBJ1-1; 7 bases line up with TRBD1. CDR3 length: 14 residues. The germline V gene encodes CDR1 SGDLS and CDR2 YYNGEE. Trimming at V came to 6 bases and at J to 5 bases, leaving 10 bases not matched to a gene.